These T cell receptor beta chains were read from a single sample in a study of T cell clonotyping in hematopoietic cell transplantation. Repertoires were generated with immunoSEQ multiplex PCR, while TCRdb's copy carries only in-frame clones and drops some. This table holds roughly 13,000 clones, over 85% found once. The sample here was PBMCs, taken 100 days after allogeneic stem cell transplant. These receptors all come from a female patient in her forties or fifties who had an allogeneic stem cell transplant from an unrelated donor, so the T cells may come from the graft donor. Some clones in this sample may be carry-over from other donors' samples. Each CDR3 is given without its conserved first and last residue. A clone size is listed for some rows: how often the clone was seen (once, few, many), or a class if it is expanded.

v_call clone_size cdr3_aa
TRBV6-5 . ASSYGDGNTEAF
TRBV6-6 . ASSLNLGEEF
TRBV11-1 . ASSLLGGNTEAF
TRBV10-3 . AISADTSTDTQY
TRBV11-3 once ASSPNTGELF
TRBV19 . ASRGSQAF
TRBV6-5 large ASSYLGRGNEQF
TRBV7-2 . ASSLGGWGETQY
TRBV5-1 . ASSLAAGTDTQY
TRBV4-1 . ASSQRTGGGTEAF
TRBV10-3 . AISEGQGANSPLH
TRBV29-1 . SVRGGDEQY
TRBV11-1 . ASSGGRYNEQF
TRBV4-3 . ASSHQYPTNEKLF
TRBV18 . ASSAGLAADTQY
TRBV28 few ASSLRLTGVSYEQY
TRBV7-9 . ASRGEGNQPQH
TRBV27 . ASSYVGSEQF
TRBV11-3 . ASSLEGTNTGELF
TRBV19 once ASSHRGVADEQY
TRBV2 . ASSERGRPYGYT
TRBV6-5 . ASSGQGASYEQY
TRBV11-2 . ASDRDQETQY
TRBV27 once ASSAGVWAKNIQY
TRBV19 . ASSILRGDNT
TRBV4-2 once ASSPPRAGGSNEQF
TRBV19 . ASTTDRVTEAF
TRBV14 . ASSLMGMNTEAF
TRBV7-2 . ASSLFFSGQGAGNTIY
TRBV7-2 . ASSWTGMNTEAF
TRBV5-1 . ASRAGRAGTDTQY
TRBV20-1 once SASMPYEQF
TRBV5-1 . ASSWPGGYEQY
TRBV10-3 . AIGEQGLSNQPQH
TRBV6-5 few ASSPHTDGYGYT
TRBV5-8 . ASSLGLYQETQY
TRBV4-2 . ASSQAPGARGDTQY
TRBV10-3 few AIGTGNIQY
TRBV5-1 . ASSLVGGSYEQY
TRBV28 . ASSSTGGSNYGYT
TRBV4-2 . ASSPWTSENYGYT
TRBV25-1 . ASSELGASGSVGTQY
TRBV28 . ASNLGDFRDNSPLH
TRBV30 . AWGVGGSTDTQY
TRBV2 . ASSQSLSGNTIY
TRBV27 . ASSLYGRGYGYT
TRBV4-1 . ASSQDFQGQLYSPLH
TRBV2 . ASMSDTENTGELF
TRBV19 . ASSTLGRVGNEQF
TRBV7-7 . ASSLPSGGLPGELF
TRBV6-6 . ASSYGSTGVDSPLH
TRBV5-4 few ASSLDLNNEQF
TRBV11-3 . ASSPGGSYEQY
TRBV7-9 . ASSLTTGTGELF
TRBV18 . ASSPEGNTEAF